Sequencing of this TCR beta chain was carried out in a study of Ad26.COV2.S vaccination and SARS-CoV-2 variants. Findings of the study overall: Comparability of non-spike TCR breadth was observed across vaccine and placebo recipients.

Points on this clone: Its target is unknown.

Treatment in this sample: approximately 18 received Ad26.COV2.S at low or high dose, single or two shots; about five received placebo; per-sample allocation not given. The study sampled participants on day 63 after the first vaccine or placebo injection. The CDR3 runs to 17 residues. The V end was cut by 0 bases, the J end by 10 bases, with 19 bases between. Germline CDR1 reads LGHNA; CDR2 reads YNFKEQ. The protocol was immunoSEQ multiplex PCR, while the TCRdb copy is restricted to in-frame clones and leaves out a portion. The sample includes about 320,000 clones, 70% to 90% of them seen just once. The receptor's source is a person between 18 and 65 years old who received the Ad26.COV2.S COVID-19 vaccine or a placebo. This chain connects TRBV4-2 to TRBJ1-6; the D gene is possibly TRBD1 (5 bases). Sample: peripheral blood, taken in a trial of Ad26.COV2.S vaccine versus placebo. The CDR3 spells CASSQEGPQGSSSPLHF. In DNA form, the CDR3 reads TGTGCCAGCAGCCAAGAGGGGCCCCAAGGTTCAAGCTCACCCCTCCACTTT.